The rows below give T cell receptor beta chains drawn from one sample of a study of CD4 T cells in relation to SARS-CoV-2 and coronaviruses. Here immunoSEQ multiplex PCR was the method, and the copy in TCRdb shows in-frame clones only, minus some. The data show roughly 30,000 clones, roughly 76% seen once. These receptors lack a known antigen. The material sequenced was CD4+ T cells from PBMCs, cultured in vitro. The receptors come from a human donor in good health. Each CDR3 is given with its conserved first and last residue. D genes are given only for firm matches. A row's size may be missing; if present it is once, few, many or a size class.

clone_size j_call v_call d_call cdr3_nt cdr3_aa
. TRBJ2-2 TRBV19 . TGTGCCAGTCGCCTCGGGAGCCACACCGGGGAGCTGTTTTTT CASRLGSHTGELFF
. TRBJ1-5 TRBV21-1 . TGTGCCAGCAGCAAACCGGAGGACAGAAGCAATCAGCCCCAGCATTTT CASSKPEDRSNQPQHF
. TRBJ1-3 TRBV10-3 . TGTGCCATCAGCCTACAGGGAAACACCATATATTTT CAISLQGNTIYF
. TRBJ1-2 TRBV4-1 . TGCGCCAGCAGCCAACTAATGACAGGCCGCAGACCCTATGGCTACACCTTC CASSQLMTGRRPYGYTF
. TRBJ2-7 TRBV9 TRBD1 TGTGCCAGCAGCCTCCGGGACAGTTTTACCGAGCAGTACTTC CASSLRDSFTEQYF
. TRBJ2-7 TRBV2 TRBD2 TGTGCCAGCAGCGAACTAGCGGGGGGGTCCTACGAGCAGTACTTC CASSELAGGSYEQYF
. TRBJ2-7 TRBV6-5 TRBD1 TGTGCCAGCTCCCTGTACCGGGACAGGTCCTACGAGCAGTACTTC CASSLYRDRSYEQYF
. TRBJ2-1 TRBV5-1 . TGCGCCAGCAGCTTACAGGGTATATGGGAGGGTGAGCAGTTCTTC CASSLQGIWEGEQFF
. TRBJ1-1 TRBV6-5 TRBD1 TGTGCCAGCAGTCGAACAGGGGCCGGATACACTGAAGCTTTCTTT CASSRTGAGYTEAFF
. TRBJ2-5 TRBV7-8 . TGTGCCAGCAGCCCCCGGCCGGAGACCCAGTACTTC CASSPRPETQYF
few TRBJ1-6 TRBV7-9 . TGTGCCAGCAGCTTTAGGGAACAGGCTAATTCACCCCTCCACTTT CASSFREQANSPLHF
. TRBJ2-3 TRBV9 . TGTGCCAGCAGCGTAGAGGGGACCCCCGGGGTGGATACGCAGTATTTT CASSVEGTPGVDTQYF
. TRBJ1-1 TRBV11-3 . TGTGCCAGCAGCTTAGGTCTGAACACTGAAGCTTTCTTT CASSLGLNTEAFF
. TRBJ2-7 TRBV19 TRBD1 TGTGCCAGTAGTCCTAGGACAGGGACCTACGAGCAGTACTTC CASSPRTGTYEQYF
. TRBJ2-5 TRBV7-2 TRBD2 TGTGCCAGCAGCCTAGCGGGAGTATTAGAGACCCAGTACTTC CASSLAGVLETQYF
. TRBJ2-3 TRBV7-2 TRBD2 TGTGCCAGCAGTCGGGGGGTGAAAGATACGCAGTATTTT CASSRGVKDTQYF
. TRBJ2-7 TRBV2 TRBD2 TGTGCCAGCAGCGCCCTGGTGGGGGGGGATTACGAGCAGTACTTC CASSALVGGDYEQYF